A single sample gave rise to the 20 T cell receptor beta chains below, sequenced in a study of low-dose radiotherapy and immunotherapy resistance in tumors. TRAV- and TRBV-specific primers, spanning alpha and beta chains, primed first-strand cDNA. TCRs were put through roughly 19 PCR cycles of amplification with Phusion. A constant-region primer and the V-primer adapter served as the primer pair. A single record per CDR3 protein comes from TCRdb applying MiXCR to the reads. The sample records under 90,000 distinct CDR3 sequences, around 31% being singletons. Described time point: before trial treatment. The material was PBMCs, obtained before treatment. The origin of the receptors is a female donor with ovarian cancer.

The chain uses TRBV4-3 and TRBJ2-5, with 13 bases identical to TRBD2. CDR1 and CDR2 from the germline V gene are LGHNA and YSLEER. V lost 4 bases to trimming and J lost 5 bases; unmatched junction nucleotides: 4. The CDR3 sequence is 15 residues long. For the CDR3, the DNA is TGCGCCAGCAGCCTGGGACTAGCGGGAAGGGAGACCCAGTACTTC. It encodes CASSLGLAGRETQYF.

As concerns this clonotype: A far bigger clonotype differs at one base, so this is likely a read error. This chain joins TRBV2 and TRBJ1-5; tentatively, D is TRBD1 (6 bases). Trimming removed 6 bases at V and 1 base at J, with 16 bases between. CDR3 size: 16 residues. CDR1 and CDR2 from the germline V gene are SNHLY and FYNNEI. The CDR3, as DNA: TGTGCCAGCAGCTTGCGGGGGCGAGCGAGCAATCAGCCCCAGCATTTT. Translating it yields CASSLRGRASNQPQHF.

Notes on this clonotype: With only one base between it and a far larger clone, this is likely a read error. The CDR3 coding sequence is TGTGCCAGCAGCCCACCCCCGGCGGTGACCGGGGAGCTGGTTTTT. Its protein product is CASSPPPAVTGELVF. This chain links TRBV7-9 with TRBJ2-2, with a possible D match to TRBD2 (5 bases). This CDR3 is 15 amino acids long. The germline CDR1 and CDR2 sequences are SEHNR and FQNEAQ (reference sequence).

This chain connects TRBV5-6 to TRBJ1-1; D unresolved. The CDR3 is 13 residues long. The germline CDR1 and CDR2 sequences are SGHDT and YYEEEE. V dropped 2 bases and J dropped 10 bases, with 15 bases sitting between them. The CDR3 loop is CASSFVGRVGAFF. CDR3 in DNA: TGTGCCAGCAGCTTTGTAGGGCGGGTTGGAGCTTTCTTT.

With respect to this clonotype: This likely came from a read error, as a far larger clone is one base away. This rearrangement joins TRBV13 to TRBJ2-1; possible D gene TRBD2, 6 bases. Looked up from germline, CDR1 is PRHDT and CDR2 is FYEKMQ (reference sequence). The CDR3 consists of 13 residues. V dropped 5 bases and J dropped 10 bases, with 15 bases sitting between them. CDR3 bases: TGTGCCAGCAGCCCTGACTGGGAGGCCGAGCAGTTCTTC. The encoded protein is CASSPDWEAEQFF.

This chain joins TRBV2 and TRBJ2-3, with D uncertain. The CDR3 has 16 residues. Germline CDR1 and CDR2: SNHLY and FYNNEI. Trimming took 5 bases from V and 0 from J, leaving 15 bases between them. The CDR3 loop is CASSTFSYLSTDTQYF. The CDR3 DNA sequence: TGTGCCAGCAGTACTTTTTCTTACCTAAGCACAGATACGCAGTATTTT.

V is TRBV28 and J is TRBJ2-1, with D perhaps matching TRBD1 (7 bases). CDR3 length equals 14 residues. Germline CDR1 is MDHEN and CDR2 is SYDVKM. V was trimmed by 8 bases and J by 5 bases, leaving 16 bases between them. The DNA of the CDR3 is TGTGCCAGCCATTCGCGGGACAGCAACAATGAGCAGTTCTTC. Translation gives CASHSRDSNNEQFF. The complete variable domain, with remaining parts taken from reference TRBV28 and TRBJ2-1, reads DVKVTQSSRYLVKRTGEKVFLECVQDMDHENMFWYRQDPGLGLRLIYFSYDVKMKEKGDIPEGYSVSREKKERFSLILESASTNQTSMYLCASHSRDSNNEQFFGPGTRLTVL.

This clonotype was picked up many times. The J gene is TRBJ2-5, the V gene TRBV7-2, with 10 bases fitting TRBD2. Germline loops: CDR1 SGHTA, CDR2 FQGNSA. The CDR3 contains 21 residues. Trimming at V came to 2 bases and at J to 5 bases, leaving 23 bases not matched to a gene. CDR3 sequence (DNA): TGTGCCAGCAGCTTAAAGGCCAAGACCTTAGCGGGGGGCTCATCGGGGGAGACCCAGTACTTC. Translated, it gives CASSLKAKTLAGGSSGETQYF.

This clonotype was recorded many times. V gene TRBV29-1 combines with J gene TRBJ1-1; no definite D call. The CDR3 consists of 13 residues. The V gene's germline CDR1 is SQVTM and CDR2 ANQGSEA. Deletions cut 3 bases from V and 1 base from J, with 9 bases between. The CDR3 nucleotides read TGCAGCGTTGATCAGAGTCCGAACACTGAAGCTTTCTTT. Its translation is CSVDQSPNTEAFF.

As to this clonotype: A far larger clone differs by one base, so this is likely a read error. V gene TRBV6-6 combines with J gene TRBJ2-1; TRBD2 might be the D (6 bases). V was trimmed by 7 bases and J by 3 bases, leaving 10 bases between them. The CDR3 is 13 residues long. Per the germline V gene, CDR1 is MNHNY and CDR2 is SVGAGI (reference sequence). In DNA, the CDR3 is TGTGCCAGCAAGAGCGGGCTCTACAATGAGCAGTTCTTC. This gives the protein CASKSGLYNEQFF.

This clonotype was observed many times. The chain couples TRBV5-1 to TRBJ2-7; weak D call: TRBD1 (6 bases). Deletions cut 0 bases from V and 6 bases from J, with 10 bases between. This CDR3 spans 13 amino acids. From germline, CDR1 is SGHRS and CDR2 YFSETQ. The CDR3, as DNA: TGCGCCAGCAGCTTGGACAGGGTGGTCGAGCAGTACTTC. Protein: CASSLDRVVEQYF.

This chain joins TRBV28 and TRBJ2-7; D may be TRBD1 or TRBD2 (5 bases each). CDR1 MDHEN and CDR2 SYDVKM come from the germline V gene. The CDR3 sequence is 15 residues long. V was clipped by 6 bases and J by 4 bases, with 19 bases between them. As DNA, the CDR3 is TGTGCCAGCAGCCCGACCTGGGGCCCGGGGTACGAGCAGTACTTC. Residues: CASSPTWGPGYEQYF.

This clonotype has a single count. The chain joins TRBV29-1 to TRBJ2-1; D ambiguous. The CDR3 is 12 amino acids. Germline CDR1 SQVTM, CDR2 ANQGSEA. Trimming pared 3 bases from V and 5 bases from J, leaving 8 bases between. DNA for the CDR3: TGCAGCGTTGAGCGTCGGGACAATGAGCAGTTCTTC. Translation gives CSVERRDNEQFF.

This clonotype was seen many times. The rearrangement links TRBV20-1 to TRBJ2-3; D possibly corresponds to TRBD2 (6 bases). This CDR3 has 15 residues. The V end lost 5 bases, the J end lost 3 bases, and 18 bases lay between the germline ends. The germline V gene has CDR1 DFQATT and CDR2 SNEGSKA (reference sequence). The CDR3: CSAEPTSYLTDTQYF. The CDR3 DNA reads TGCAGTGCTGAACCTACTAGCTACCTGACAGATACGCAGTATTTT.

This clonotype was counted ten times or more. The rearrangement links TRBV2 to TRBJ2-3, with TRBD2 matching over 10 bases. The trim removed 3 bases at V and 5 bases at J, leaving 8 bases unmatched. Germline values: CDR1 SNHLY, CDR2 FYNNEI. The CDR3 covers 16 residues. CDR3 loop: CASSELAGDGGDTQYF. The CDR3 DNA reads as TGTGCCAGCAGTGAGCTAGCGGGGGACGGGGGAGATACGCAGTATTTT.

This clonotype has only a few counts. This sequence joins TRBV28 and TRBJ2-3; TRBD2 matches 8 bases. The CDR3 contains 14 residues. CDR1 is MDHEN, CDR2 SYDVKM, per germline. V trimming: 6 bases; J trimming: 1 base; junction bases outside the gene matches: 3. The CDR3 is CASSTSGGTDTQYF. The CDR3 nucleotides are TGTGCCAGCAGCACTAGCGGCGGCACAGATACGCAGTATTTT.

This clonotype was recorded at least ten times. V gene TRBV10-3 combines with J gene TRBJ2-1, with TRBD1 matching 8 bases. Per germline, CDR1 ENHRY and CDR2 SYGVKD. The CDR3 runs 14 residues. J lost 8 bases, V lost 6 bases, and 9 bases had no gene match. The CDR3 loop reads CAIREDRGGDEQFF. The CDR3 region has the DNA TGTGCCATCAGAGAAGACAGGGGAGGAGATGAGCAGTTCTTC.

As for this clonotype: A read error is the likely source, as a far larger clone sits one nucleotide away. The rearrangement uses TRBV28 and TRBJ2-1, with 9 bases aligning to TRBD2. Germline CDR1 is MDHEN and CDR2 is SYDVKM. The CDR3 contains 16 residues. V lost 4 bases and J lost 10; bases outside the gene matches: 14. The CDR3 sequence is CASSSLLAGVTYEQFF. In nucleotides, the CDR3 is TGTGCCAGCAGTTCCCTACTAGCGGGCGTCACCTACGAGCAGTTCTTC. Filled out from reference TRBV28 and TRBJ2-1, the complete variable domain reads DVKVTQSSRYLVKRTGEKVFLECVQDMDHENMFWYRQDPGLGLRLIYFSYDVKMKEKGDIPEGYSVSREKKERFSLILESASTNQTSMYLCASSSLLAGVTYEQFFGPGTRLTVL.

This clonotype was seen a few times. The V gene is TRBV5-1, the J gene TRBJ1-5; D is possibly TRBD1 (5 bases). This CDR3 is 16 amino acids long. Germline CDR1 reads SGHRS; CDR2 reads YFSETQ. The V end lost 4 bases, the J end lost 2 bases, and 16 bases lay between the germline ends. The CDR3 nucleotides are TGCGCCAGCAGCCTCATCCCGGGACCCGGCAATCAGCCCCAGCATTTT. It translates to CASSLIPGPGNQPQHF.

The chain couples TRBV10-2 to TRBJ2-2; D unresolved. Per the germline V gene, CDR1 is WSHSY and CDR2 is SAAADI. V lost 6 bases and J lost 4, with 6 bases in between. This CDR3 has 12 amino acids. The CDR3 bases are TGCGCCAGCAGAGGGTCCACCGGGGAGCTGTTTTTT. This encodes CASRGSTGELFF.